Detailed here is one T cell receptor (beta chain). The antigen is unknown. The sample belongs to a study of T cell responses to AZD1222 COVID-19 vaccine. Overall study findings and caveats: Across the whole spike, CD4 TCRs peaked at regions 160-218 and 743-854.

CDR3 length equals 11 residues. Sequencing used immunoSEQ multiplex PCR; TCRdb keeps in-frame clones, though not all of them. Seen here are roughly 190,000 clones, approximately 90% observed once, and the top ten hold about 3.6%. The receptor's source is an adult who received the MenACWY meningococcal vaccine as a control. Specimen: peripheral blood, collected 28 days after the second dose of the MenACWY control vaccine. The chain employs TRBV21-1 and TRBJ2-1. TRBV21-1 counts as a pseudogene. The CDR3 DNA is TGTGCCAGCAGCAAAGACAATGAGCAGTTCTTC. Protein product: CASSKDNEQFF.